What follows describes a single T cell receptor beta chain. Its target is unknown. CDR1 and CDR2 (germline): LNHNV, YYDKDF (reference sequence). CDR3 length: 16 residues. The V and J ends lost 2 bases and 1 base respectively, with 13 bases between them. TCRdb passed the 5' RACE reads through MiXCR, listing each CDR3 protein once. The sample contains about 530,000 distinct CDR3 sequences, 20% to 25% of which appear only once. These data come from a study of identical twins. Study-level results: Zero-insertion analyses were open to partial confounding by invariant MAIT and iNKT cells. The study found that models underestimated out-of-frame TCR alpha sharing in monozygotic twins. Conclusions relied on cross-sectional statistical analysis, not following the same donors.

These data also formed part of another study, on yellow fever vaccine responses in identical twins.

The genes are TRBV15 and TRBJ2-3, with a tentative D call TRBD2 (6 bases). This clonotype originated in a woman aged 18-30 years in good health. Source material: CD4+ T cells sorted from blood. The CDR3 loop is CATSRSLTGGTDTQYF. The CDR3 nucleotides are TGTGCCACCAGCAGATCTCTAACGGGAGGCACAGATACGCAGTATTTT. The full variable domain, its missing parts supplied by reference TRBV15 and TRBJ2-3, is DAMVIQNPRYQVTQFGKPVTLSCSQTLNHNVMYWYQQKSSQAPKLLFHYYDKDFNNEADTPDNFQSRRPNTSFCFLDIRSPGLGDTAMYLCATSRSLTGGTDTQYFGPGTRLTVL.